These 21 T cell receptor beta chains were sequenced from one sample in a study of T cells in women clearing cervical HPV infection. Sequenced by immunoSEQ multiplex PCR; TCRdb stores in-frame clones only, minus some. Here the sample table reports approximately 18,000 clones. The specimen sequenced was blood buffy coat. The receptors stem from a woman between 18 and 69 years old with a cervical HPV16 infection that either progressed to CIN3+ or cleared (not recorded which).

Comments on this clone: Read data end 3 residues before the CDR3 end; the end is taken from the germline J gene. The chain combines TRBV7-9 with TRBJ2-3; TRBD2 agrees at 7 bases. This CDR3 spans 15 amino acids. Germline V gene sequence: CDR1 SEHNR, CDR2 FQNEAQ (reference sequence). With 8 bases clipped from V and 8 bases from J, the junction kept 16 bases outside the gene matches. CDR3 DNA, as far as it was read: TGTGCCAGCGGCCGGGGGGTCGTGGGTCTGGGTACG. It encodes CASGRGVVGLGT. The full CDR3 sequence reads CASGRGVVGLGTQYF.

As concerns this clone: The sequenced fragment ends 3 residues before the CDR3 boundary, so the rest is inferred from the germline J gene. J is TRBJ2-3 and V is TRBV11-2, with D possibly matching TRBD2 (5 bases). The germline V gene encodes CDR1 SGHAT and CDR2 FQNNGV. This CDR3 is 14 amino acids long. The CDR3 sequence: CASSLAGPAETQYF. CDR3 DNA, as far as it was read: TGTGCCAGCAGCTTAGCTGGTCCAGCGGAGACG.

To note about this clone: The read gets to within 3 residues of the CDR3 end, and the germline J gene fills in the rest. The rearrangement links TRBV18 to TRBJ2-7; D is ambiguous. CDR1 is KGHSH and CDR2 is LQKENI in the germline V gene. This CDR3 region has 14 residues. V dropped 6 bases and J dropped 2 bases, with 14 bases sitting between them. The CDR3 loop is CASSPDEAPYEQYF. The sequenced part of the CDR3 DNA is TGTGCCAGCTCCCCCGATGAGGCCCCCTACGAG. The complete variable domain, with remaining parts taken from reference TRBV18 and TRBJ2-7, reads NAGVMQNPRHLVRRRGQEARLRCSPMKGHSHVYWYRQLPEEGLKFMVYLQKENIIDESGMPKERFSAEFPKEGPSILRIQQVVRGDSAAYFCASSPDEAPYEQYFGPGTRLTVT.

With regard to this clone: The read gets to within 3 residues of the CDR3 end, and the germline J gene fills in the rest. The chain combines TRBV6-2 or TRBV6-3 with TRBJ2-3, with TRBD1 matching over 7 bases. Germline assignment: CDR1 MNHEY and CDR2 SVGEGT. The CDR3 has 15 residues. V dropped 7 bases and J dropped 5; count of bases not matched to a gene: 12. This CDR3 is CASTLGQSTGDTQYF. The covered CDR3 bases are TGTGCCAGCACCTTGGGACAGAGCACGGGAGATACG.

Points on this clone: The read finishes 3 residues shy of the CDR3 end, and the germline J gene is used to complete it. The chain has TRBV18 and TRBJ1-2; the match to TRBD1 covers 7 bases. CDR3 length equals 14 residues. Germline lookup yields CDR1 KGHSH and CDR2 LQKENI. CDR3 DNA (partial): TGTGCCAGCTCACCAAGGGGGCAGGACAATGAA. It yields the protein CASSPRGQDNE. The CDR3 in full is CASSPRGQDNEYTF.

Comment on this clone: The read terminates 3 residues ahead of where the CDR3 ends, so the germline J gene completes it. The chain carries TRBV20-1 and TRBJ2-2; 12 bases map to TRBD1. Germline CDR1 is DFQATT and CDR2 is SNEGSKA (reference sequence). V shed 2 bases and J 2 bases; nucleotides not matched to a gene: 15. The CDR3 length is 20 residues. Partial CDR3 DNA: TGCAGTGCTAGATCACGGCCCTGGGACAGGGGGCGCGGAAACACCGGGGAG. Translation gives CSARSRPWDRGRGNTGE. The whole CDR3 region reads CSARSRPWDRGRGNTGELFF.

CDR3 bases read: TGTGCCAGTAGTATAGGCCAGGGGGCGGCGGTCTACGAG. Amino acid sequence: CASSIGQGAAVYE. The complete CDR3 sequence is CASSIGQGAAVYEQYF. The V and J genes are TRBV19 and TRBJ2-7; 8 nucleotides line up with TRBD1. The CDR3 end lies 3 residues beyond the end of the read and is filled in from the germline J gene. The V segment lost 1 base and the J segment 3 bases; nucleotides outside the gene matches: 8. The CDR3 sequence is 16 residues long. Germline V CDR1 and CDR2: LNHDA, SQIVND (reference sequence).

Turning to this clone: The read ends 3 residues shy of where the CDR3 ends; the end is completed using the germline J gene. The V and J genes are TRBV11-2 and TRBJ2-7; D possibly corresponds to TRBD1 (5 bases). This CDR3 has 14 residues. Germline CDR1 is SGHAT and CDR2 is FQNNGV. Trimming left V 5 bases short and J 3 bases short, with 14 bases between. CDR3 amino acids: CASSPGWMSYEQYF. The part of the CDR3 DNA that was read is TGTGCCAGCAGCCCAGGGTGGATGAGCTACGAG.

About this clone: The DNA ends 3 residues before the CDR3 does, and the rest of the CDR3 is filled in from the germline J gene. This chain uses TRBV5-5 with TRBJ2-2; possibly TRBD2 for D (6 bases). The CDR3 extends over 14 amino acids. The germline gives CDR1 SGHKS, CDR2 YYEKEE (reference sequence). CDR3 DNA (partial): TGTGCCAGCAGCTTAGGAGGGAGCGGTGAAAAG. This translates into CASSLGGSGEK. The full-length CDR3 reads as CASSLGGSGEKLFF.

With respect to this clone: Read coverage stops 3 residues before the CDR3 terminus; the germline J gene supplies the remainder. The rearrangement links TRBV13 to TRBJ2-7; tentatively, D is TRBD1 (5 bases). CDR1 is PRHDT, CDR2 FYEKMQ, per germline (reference sequence). V lost 5 bases, J lost 4 bases, and 12 bases lay in between. CDR3 size: 13 residues. The CDR3 is CASSPSQVYEQYF. The covered CDR3 bases are TGTGCCAGCAGCCCCTCACAGGTTTACGAG.

Comments on this clone: The CDR3 end lies 3 residues beyond the end of the read and is filled in from the germline J gene. This chain connects TRBV7-2 to TRBJ2-2; maybe TRBD1 (5 bases). The CDR3 spans 14 residues. CDR1 SGHTA and CDR2 FQGNSA come from the germline V gene. The part of the CDR3 DNA that was read is TGTGCCAGCACACACGACAGCCCCGGAGAAAAG. Translating it yields CASTHDSPGEK. The whole CDR3 sequence is CASTHDSPGEKLFF.

Of note for this clone: The sequence runs out 3 residues before the end of the CDR3; the remainder is reconstructed from the germline J gene. This chain connects TRBV5-1 to TRBJ2-7, with TRBD1 matching 8 bases. Per germline, CDR1 SGHRS and CDR2 YFSETQ. CDR3 length: 14 residues. V lost 7 bases, J lost 2 bases, and 8 bases stayed unmatched. CDR3 protein: CASLSGQAPYEQYF. The CDR3 bases that were read are TGCGCCAGCCTATCGGGACAGGCACCCTACGAG.

A note on this clone: The read terminates 3 residues ahead of where the CDR3 ends, so the germline J gene completes it. This chain joins TRBV29-1 and TRBJ2-2; 8 bases map to TRBD1. Germline-derived CDR1 and CDR2 are SQVTM and ANQGSEA. CDR3 length: 16 residues. Trimming removed 3 bases from V and 9 bases from J; junction bases left unmatched: 15. CDR3 in amino acids: CSVDPGAGQGNRELFF. The sequenced CDR3 bases are TGCAGCGTTGACCCGGGGGCAGGACAGGGAAACCGGGAG.

The DNA read from the CDR3 is TGTGCCAGCAGCCCCGGGACAGAGCATGGC. Its protein product is CASSPGTEHG. The entire CDR3 is CASSPGTEHGYTF. The gene calls are TRBV13 and TRBJ1-2; 7 bases map to TRBD1. The read falls 3 residues short of the CDR3 end, and the missing part is taken from the germline J gene. CDR1 is PRHDT and CDR2 is FYEKMQ in the germline V gene (reference sequence). This CDR3 contains 13 residues. The V gene end was trimmed by 5 bases and the J gene end by 6 bases; junction bases not matched to a gene: 6.

A remark on this clone: The missing CDR3 end, 3 residues past where the read stops, is filled in from the germline J gene. The genes are TRBV7-8 and TRBJ1-2; TRBD1 aligns across 8 bases. Trimming removed 3 bases from V and 5 bases from J; junction bases left unmatched: 8. The CDR3 is 15 residues long. In germline, CDR1 is SGHVS, CDR2 FQNEAQ. The covered CDR3 bases are TGTGCCAGCAGCTTTCAGGGGGCGTCCCCTTATGGC. Its protein is CASSFQGASPYG. The whole CDR3 is CASSFQGASPYGYTF.

Of note for this clone: The read terminates 3 residues ahead of where the CDR3 ends, so the germline J gene completes it. This chain links TRBV20-1 with TRBJ1-1; maybe TRBD1 (5 bases). This CDR3 has 16 amino acids. Germline assignment: CDR1 DFQATT and CDR2 SNEGSKA (reference sequence). The CDR3 loop is CSARLGTSGELETAFF. CDR3 DNA, as far as it was read: TGCAGTGCTAGACTCGGGACTAGCGGGGAATTAGAGACA.

Points on this clone: The read ends 3 residues before the CDR3 terminus; that terminus is restored from the germline J gene. The chain couples TRBV29-1 to TRBJ2-1; 10 bases are a match to TRBD1. Germline V lookup: CDR1 SQVTM, CDR2 ANQGSEA. The V and J ends lost 6 bases and 3 bases, in that order; junction bases with no gene match: 2. This CDR3 comprises 13 residues. CDR3 DNA (partial): TGCAGCGTAAGGACAGGGGGCTACAATGAG. It translates to CSVRTGGYNE. The full CDR3 protein reads CSVRTGGYNEQFF.

Of note for this clone: Sequencing ends 3 residues short of the CDR3 end; the germline J gene provides the rest. The chain links TRBV5-1 to TRBJ2-5, with TRBD2 matching 11 bases. V trimming: 3 bases; J trimming: 5 bases; junction bases outside the gene matches: 9. The germline V gene encodes CDR1 SGHRS and CDR2 YFSETQ. CDR3 size: 16 residues. CDR3 region: CASSSTLAGGTETQYF. Partial CDR3 DNA: TGCGCCAGCAGCTCCACCTTAGCGGGGGGGACGGAGACC.

Remarks on this clone: Read sequence stops 3 residues before the CDR3 end, and the germline J gene provides the missing end. The rearrangement joins TRBV30 to TRBJ2-7, with TRBD1 identical over 8 bases. Per the germline V gene, CDR1 is GTSNPN and CDR2 is SVGIG (reference sequence). The length of the CDR3 is 12 residues. Losses at the gene ends were 2 bases for V and 6 bases for J; bases not matched to a gene: 3. The CDR3: CAWSQQGGEQYF. The covered CDR3 bases are TGTGCCTGGAGTCAACAGGGGGGCGAG.

Of note for this clone: The read is 3 residues too short to cover the CDR3 end, so that end is filled in from the germline J gene. V and J are TRBV11-3 and TRBJ2-7, with D hard to call. Germline V gene sequence: CDR1 SGHNT, CDR2 YENEEA. The CDR3 spans 8 residues. V dropped 11 bases and J dropped 6 bases, with 5 bases sitting between them. The CDR3: CAPGEQYF. Incomplete CDR3 DNA: TGTGCCCCCGGCGAG.

On this clone itself: The CDR3 end falls 3 residues outside the read, so it is completed with the germline J gene. The V gene is TRBV6-2 or TRBV6-3, the J gene TRBJ2-7; TRBD2 aligns across 7 bases. V shed 8 bases, J shed 3 bases, and the junction held 1 base outside the gene matches. The CDR3 spans 11 residues. Germline V gives CDR1 MNHEY, CDR2 SVGEGT. The CDR3: CASGLGYEQYF. CDR3 DNA, as far as it was read: TGTGCCAGCGGACTAGGCTACGAG.